This T cell receptor (beta chain) was captured by sequencing in a study of blood T cell repertoires in COVID-19. Only one count was recorded for this clone. Data came from immunoSEQ multiplex PCR; TCRdb stores just in-frame clones and leaves some out. This table holds some 400,000 clones, 90% found once. The length of the CDR3 is 13 residues. The germline V gene encodes CDR1 MDHEN and CDR2 SYDVKM. The V end was cut by 3 bases, the J end by 3 bases, with 8 bases between. This TCR was recovered from a man aged 18 to 29 with active or convalescent COVID-19. The sequenced material came from peripheral blood. The chain uses TRBV28 and TRBJ1-2; D is unclear. The CDR3 loop reads CASSLIQDYGYTF. CDR3 DNA: TGTGCCAGCAGTTTGATCCAGGACTATGGCTACACCTTC.